Shown below are 32 T cell receptor beta chains from a single sample sequenced in a study of blood T cell repertoires in COVID-19. Some clones are missing from TCRdb's copy, which holds only in-frame ones; the method was immunoSEQ multiplex PCR. The sample has about 220,000 clones, about 82% seen once. Sequencing was carried out using peripheral blood. Receptor source: an older woman with COVID-19, enrolled during active disease.

The J gene is TRBJ1-2, the V gene TRBV10-3; 9 bases are shared with TRBD1. V shed 0 bases, J shed 5 bases, and the junction held 4 bases outside the gene matches. Per the germline V gene, CDR1 is ENHRY and CDR2 is SYGVKD. The CDR3 runs 15 residues. The CDR3 reads CAISESSGTGYGYTF. The CDR3 DNA reads TGTGCCATCAGTGAGTCATCCGGGACAGGGTATGGCTACACCTTC.

In this sample, this clone turned up once. V usage is TRBV3-1 (or the pseudogene TRBV3-2) and J usage is TRBJ1-1; TRBD1 is a possible D gene (5 bases). The CDR3 runs to 14 residues. The V end was cut by 1 base, the J end by 7 bases, with 13 bases between. The germline CDR1 and CDR2 sequences are LGHDT and YNNKEL (reference sequence). The DNA of the CDR3 is TGTGCCAGCAGCCAAGTTGAAGGGGAATTTGAAGCTTTCTTT. Translating it yields CASSQVEGEFEAFF.

The chain recombines TRBV2 with TRBJ1-5; D gene uncertain. With 3 bases removed from V and 11 bases from J, the gap between germline ends came to 8 bases. Germline loops: CDR1 SNHLY, CDR2 FYNNEI. This CDR3 has 11 residues. The CDR3 sequence is CASSEEFAQHF. CDR3 bases: TGTGCCAGCAGTGAGGAGTTTGCCCAGCATTTT.

The chain recombines TRBV15 with TRBJ2-5, with no clear D. The CDR3 consists of 12 residues. The germline V gene encodes CDR1 LNHNV and CDR2 YYDKDF (reference sequence). V lost 2 bases and J 5 bases, leaving 6 bases between the germline ends. The CDR3 DNA is TGTGCCACCAGCAGACTATCCGAGACCCAGTACTTC. Protein product: CATSRLSETQYF.

The J gene is TRBJ1-2, the V gene TRBV2; 10 nucleotides align to TRBD1. Germline CDR1 is SNHLY and CDR2 is FYNNEI. The CDR3 loop spans 13 amino acids. With V trimmed by 8 bases and J by 6 bases, 6 bases remained unmatched. CDR3: CASGTGEVDGYTF. In DNA form, the CDR3 reads TGTGCCAGCGGGACAGGGGAAGTTGATGGCTACACCTTC.

V is TRBV5-4 and J is TRBJ2-3; 10 positions agree with TRBD2. After removal of 4 bases from V and 2 bases from J, the junction contained 10 bases not matched to a gene. Germline-derived CDR1 and CDR2 are SGHNT and YYREEE (reference sequence). The CDR3 extends over 17 amino acids. CDR3 in DNA: TGTGCCAGCAGCCAAAGACTAGCGGGCCCCTTCACAGATACGCAGTATTTT. It encodes CASSQRLAGPFTDTQYF.

This clone is termed medium-sized (0.01 to 0.1%). This chain links TRBV7-9 with TRBJ2-3, with 8 bases matching TRBD1. This CDR3 comprises 13 residues. Germline CDR1 reads SEHNR; CDR2 reads FQNEAQ (reference sequence). Trimming removed 7 bases from V and 6 bases from J; junction bases left unmatched: 6. The CDR3: CASTTGGIDTQYF. The CDR3 region has the DNA TGTGCCAGCACAACAGGGGGAATTGATACGCAGTATTTT.

The chain couples TRBV18 to TRBJ1-1; no definite D call. Trimming shortened V by 6 bases and J by 4 bases, and 12 bases separated the two germline ends. CDR3 length: 13 residues. Germline CDR1 KGHSH, CDR2 LQKENI. The DNA of the CDR3 is TGTGCCAGCTCCCTCCAGGTGTTCACTGAAGCTTTCTTT. Amino acid sequence: CASSLQVFTEAFF.

The chain recombines TRBV4-1 with TRBJ1-2; 9 nucleotides align to TRBD1. Germline V gene sequence: CDR1 MGHRA, CDR2 YSYEKL. The CDR3 is made up of 17 amino acids. Trimming at V came to 4 bases and at J to 8 bases, leaving 17 bases not matched to a gene. CDR3 residues: CASSPFGLGQGLRGYTF. The DNA for the CDR3 is TGCGCCAGCAGCCCCTTCGGGTTGGGACAGGGCCTTAGAGGCTACACCTTC.

This chain links TRBV3-1 (or the pseudogene TRBV3-2) with TRBJ2-5; TRBD1 might be the D (5 bases). The CDR3 has 13 amino acids. Germline assignment: CDR1 LGHDT and CDR2 YNNKEL (reference sequence). V lost 2 bases and J 9 bases, leaving 13 bases between the germline ends. The CDR3 nucleotides read TGTGCCAGCAGCCAACTGGACAATTCCGCCCAGTACTTC. Amino acid sequence: CASSQLDNSAQYF.

The chain joins TRBV14 to TRBJ2-1; 8 nucleotides agree with TRBD1. The CDR3 is made up of 13 amino acids. Germline-derived CDR1 and CDR2 are SGHDN and FVKESK. Trimming at V came to 4 bases and at J to 10 bases, leaving 6 bases not matched to a gene. The CDR3 is CASSRRRDREQFF. The CDR3 DNA is TGTGCCAGCAGCCGGCGCCGGGACAGGGAGCAGTTCTTC.

The chain carries TRBV24-1 and TRBJ2-1; D gene unclear. In germline, CDR1 is KGHDR, CDR2 SFDVKD. This CDR3 has 13 residues. Deletions cut 2 bases from V and 6 bases from J, with 7 bases between. CDR3: CATSDSWANEQFF. The CDR3 coding sequence is TGTGCCACCAGTGATTCCTGGGCCAATGAGCAGTTCTTC.

This clone has just one count. The rearrangement joins TRBV6-2 or TRBV6-3 to TRBJ2-1; tentatively, D is TRBD2 (6 bases). With 5 bases removed from V and 4 bases from J, the gap between germline ends came to 18 bases. The germline V gene encodes CDR1 MNHEY and CDR2 SVGEGT. This CDR3 is built from 16 residues. The DNA for the CDR3 is TGTGCCAGCAGTAGCCTTGGGGGAGGCGCTTACAATGAGCAGTTCTTC. It is translated as CASSSLGGGAYNEQFF.

The chain carries TRBV11-3 and TRBJ2-3; TRBD2 might be the D (6 bases). Germline assignment: CDR1 SGHNT and CDR2 YENEEA. CDR3 length: 13 amino acids. Trimming took off 5 bases at V and 2 bases at J, with 8 bases between the two ends. CDR3 nucleotide sequence: TGTGCCAGCAGCCCGCGGGACACAGATACGCAGTATTTT. Translated, it gives CASSPRDTDTQYF.

This clone showed up just once. This chain joins TRBV4-1 and TRBJ1-1; D is unclear. Germline V gives CDR1 MGHRA, CDR2 YSYEKL. Trimming removed 1 base at V and 0 bases at J, with 9 bases between. The CDR3 consists of 15 residues. CDR3 loop: CASSQADLMNTEAFF. The DNA of the CDR3 is TGCGCCAGCAGCCAAGCAGATCTGATGAACACTGAAGCTTTCTTT.

The chain carries TRBV2 and TRBJ2-3; the D gene is possibly TRBD2 (6 bases). Germline CDR1 is SNHLY and CDR2 is FYNNEI. V dropped 7 bases and J dropped 0 bases, with 11 bases sitting between them. The CDR3 totals 14 residues. In DNA form, the CDR3 reads TGTGCCAGCAACCCCACTAGCAGCACAGATACGCAGTATTTT. Translating it yields CASNPTSSTDTQYF.

The chain recombines TRBV7-2 with TRBJ1-3; no clear D gene. Trimming shortened V by 5 bases and J by 2 bases, and 13 bases separated the two germline ends. Per the germline V gene, CDR1 is SGHTA and CDR2 is FQGNSA. The CDR3 is made up of 15 amino acids. CDR3 nucleotide sequence: TGTGCCAGCAGCCCGAGGATCGGAGCTGGAAACACCATATATTTT. Its translation: CASSPRIGAGNTIYF.

The chain recombines TRBV5-6 with TRBJ1-2, with D possibly TRBD1 on 6 matching bases. Per the germline V gene, CDR1 is SGHDT and CDR2 is YYEEEE. V lost 4 bases, J lost 3 bases, and 10 bases lay in between. The CDR3 runs 13 residues. The CDR3 coding sequence is TGTGCCAGCAGCCTACAGGGCTACTATGGCTACACCTTC. Translation: CASSLQGYYGYTF.

This clone appeared a few times. V and J are TRBV27 and TRBJ1-5, with TRBD1 matching over 11 bases. Germline V gene lookup returns CDR1 MNHEY and CDR2 SMNVEV (reference sequence). The CDR3 consists of 16 residues. V was clipped by 6 bases and J by 2 bases; unmatched bases: 6. The CDR3 DNA follows: TGTGCCAGCAGCAGGACAGGGGGCGGCGGCAATCAGCCCCAGCATTTT. Encoded protein: CASSRTGGGGNQPQHF.

This clone came up once. The genes are TRBV29-1 and TRBJ2-2; D is perhaps TRBD1 (5 bases). Germline CDR1 SQVTM, CDR2 ANQGSEA. This CDR3 spans 14 amino acids. Deletions cut 5 bases from V and 1 base from J, with 11 bases between. CDR3 nucleotides: TGCAGCGTTACCAGGGAAAGGAACACCGGGGAGCTGTTTTTT. It yields the protein CSVTRERNTGELFF.

The V and J genes are TRBV7-9 and TRBJ2-3, with TRBD2 identical over 9 bases. This CDR3 has 16 residues. CDR1 is SEHNR and CDR2 is FQNEAQ in the germline V gene (reference sequence). V trimming: 0 bases; J trimming: 3 bases; junction bases outside the gene matches: 4. CDR3 loop: CASSLASGRSTDTQYF. Written as DNA, the CDR3 is TGTGCCAGCAGCTTAGCCAGCGGGAGGAGTACAGATACGCAGTATTTT. Complete variable domain (other parts from reference TRBV7-9 and TRBJ2-3): DTGVSQNPRHKITKRGQNVTFRCDPISEHNRLYWYRQTLGQGPEFLTYFQNEAQLEKSRLLSDRFSAERPKGSFSTLEIQRTEQGDSAMYLCASSLASGRSTDTQYFGPGTRLTVL.

The rearrangement links TRBV10-3 to TRBJ2-2; 8 bases fit TRBD2. This CDR3 spans 14 amino acids. V was pared by 10 bases and J by 5 bases, with 9 bases of the junction left unmatched. Germline CDR1 and CDR2: ENHRY and SYGVKD. Here the CDR3 reads CATTRGGRTGELFF. Here the CDR3 DNA reads TGTGCCACCACCCGGGGGGGGAGGACCGGGGAGCTGTTTTTT.

This clone was seen only a few times. V gene TRBV10-3 combines with J gene TRBJ1-1; TRBD1 might be the D (6 bases). Trimming stripped 3 bases from V and 1 base from J, with 12 bases between. Germline-derived CDR1 and CDR2 are ENHRY and SYGVKD. This CDR3 is built from 15 residues. CDR3 sequence reads: CAISDSRGTNTEAFF. As DNA, the CDR3 is TGTGCCATCAGTGATAGTAGGGGGACGAACACTGAAGCTTTCTTT.

The chain uses TRBV7-3 and TRBJ2-5, with 10 bases lining up with TRBD1. Unmatched junction bases numbered 8, after V lost 5 bases and J lost 5 bases. The CDR3 length is 15 residues. Germline CDR1 reads SGHTA; CDR2 reads FQGTGA. In DNA, the CDR3 is TGTGCCAGCAGCAGGGGACAGGGGTTAGGGGAGACCCAGTACTTC. It yields the protein CASSRGQGLGETQYF.

The chain has TRBV6-2 or TRBV6-3 and TRBJ2-7, with TRBD2 matching 15 bases. Germline CDR1 and CDR2: MNHEY and SVGEGT. The V gene end was trimmed by 5 bases and the J gene end by 4 bases; junction bases not matched to a gene: 0. The length of the CDR3 is 14 residues. This CDR3 is CASSGTSGRYEQYF. The CDR3 nucleotides read TGTGCCAGCAGTGGGACTAGCGGGAGGTACGAGCAGTACTTC.

This sequence joins TRBV6-2 or TRBV6-3 and TRBJ1-1; D gene uncertain. Germline lookup yields CDR1 MNHEY and CDR2 SVGEGT. This CDR3 spans 15 amino acids. V lost 6 bases to trimming and J lost 5 bases, with 19 bases between them. The CDR3 DNA reads TGTGCCAGCAGCCCAGTGCAAAGTCTGCGGACTGAAGCTTTCTTT. It encodes CASSPVQSLRTEAFF.

The V and J genes are TRBV4-3 and TRBJ1-2, with a weak D call TRBD1 (6 bases). V lost 0 bases to trimming and J lost 5 bases, with 13 bases between them. In germline, CDR1 is LGHNA, CDR2 YSLEER. The CDR3 contains 15 residues. The chain's CDR3 is CASSQDKGVWYGYTF. The CDR3 nucleotides read TGCGCCAGCAGCCAAGACAAGGGGGTTTGGTATGGCTACACCTTC.

V and J are TRBV24-1 and TRBJ2-2, with D unresolved. CDR1 KGHDR and CDR2 SFDVKD come from the germline V gene. This CDR3 has 14 amino acids. The V end was cut by 9 bases, the J end by 0 bases, with 10 bases between. The CDR3 loop reads CATGRKTNTGELFF. DNA for the CDR3: TGTGCCACCGGGCGAAAGACGAACACCGGGGAGCTGTTTTTT.

The chain employs TRBV30 and TRBJ2-7; a weak D match, TRBD2 (6 bases). CDR3 length: 14 amino acids. The germline CDR1 and CDR2 sequences are GTSNPN and SVGIG (reference sequence). V lost 4 bases and J 2 bases, leaving 15 bases between the germline ends. This CDR3 reads CAWKGPSGPYEQYF. DNA of the CDR3: TGTGCCTGGAAAGGACCCAGCGGGCCCTACGAGCAGTACTTC.

This chain uses TRBV9 with TRBJ1-2, with D unresolved. V was shortened by 0 bases and J by 4 bases, with 10 bases between the two germline ends. The CDR3 is made up of 14 amino acids. Germline values: CDR1 SGDLS, CDR2 YYNGEE. CDR3 nucleotide sequence: TGTGCCAGCAGCGTAGATACAGCTACCTATGGCTACACCTTC. Its protein is CASSVDTATYGYTF.

The chain uses TRBV19 and TRBJ1-4, with D tentatively TRBD1 (6 bases). The V gene's germline CDR1 is LNHDA and CDR2 SQIVND (reference sequence). CDR3 size: 17 residues. V was shortened by 2 bases and J by 0 bases, with 13 bases between the two germline ends. CDR3 sequence (DNA): TGTGCCAGTAGTATATCCGGACAGATTGCAACTAATGAAAAACTGTTTTTT. Translating it yields CASSISGQIATNEKLFF.

This clone was observed once. The chain combines TRBV28 with TRBJ1-5; 9 nucleotides match TRBD1. CDR1 MDHEN and CDR2 SYDVKM come from the germline V gene. V shed 6 bases, J shed 5 bases, and the junction held 8 bases outside the gene matches. CDR3 length equals 15 residues. CDR3 nucleotide sequence: TGTGCCAGCAGGGGGGGACAGGGTTTGTATCAGCCCCAGCATTTT. Amino acid sequence: CASRGGQGLYQPQHF.